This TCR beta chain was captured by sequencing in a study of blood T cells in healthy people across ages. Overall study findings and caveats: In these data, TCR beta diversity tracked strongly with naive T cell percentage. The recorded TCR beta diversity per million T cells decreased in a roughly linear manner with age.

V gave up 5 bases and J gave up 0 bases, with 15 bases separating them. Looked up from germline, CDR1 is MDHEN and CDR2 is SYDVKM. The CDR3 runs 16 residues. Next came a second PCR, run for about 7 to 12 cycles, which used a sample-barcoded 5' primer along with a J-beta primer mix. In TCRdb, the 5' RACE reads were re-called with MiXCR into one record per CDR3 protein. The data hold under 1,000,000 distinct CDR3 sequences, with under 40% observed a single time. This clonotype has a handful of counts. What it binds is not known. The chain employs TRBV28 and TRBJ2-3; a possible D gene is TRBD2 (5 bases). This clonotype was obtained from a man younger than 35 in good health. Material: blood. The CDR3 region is CASSTLYGESTDTQYF. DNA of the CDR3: TGTGCCAGCAGTACTCTCTACGGGGAGAGCACAGATACGCAGTATTTT.